This TCR beta chain derives from a study of T cell responses to AZD1222 COVID-19 vaccine. Study-wide results and caveats: Repertoires were sampled only after the peak T cell response.

Comment on this clone: Its matching antigen is unknown.

TCRdb's copy holds only in-frame clones and misses some; the assay was immunoSEQ multiplex PCR. The data hold around 92,000 clones, with 91% observed a single time. With V trimmed by 8 bases and J by 4 bases, 10 bases remained unmatched. The CDR3 runs 15 residues. Germline CDR1 reads SGHAT; CDR2 reads FQDESV (reference sequence). The TCR sequence derives from an adult in good health. This chain connects TRBV11-1 to TRBJ2-2; 7 bases line up with TRBD1. The starting material was peripheral blood, obtained on day 0 of AZD1222 vaccination. The CDR3 DNA reads TGTGCCAGCCGCTCCTACAGGGGTGGCACCGGGGAGCTGTTTTTT. Translated: CASRSYRGGTGELFF. Full variable domain (outside the CDR3, taken from reference TRBV11-1 and TRBJ2-2): EAEVAQSPRYKITEKSQAVAFWCDPISGHATLYWYRQILGQGPELLVQFQDESVVDDSQLPKDRFSAERLKGVDSTLKIQPAELGDSAMYLCASRSYRGGTGELFFGEGSRLTVL.